These 3 T cell receptor beta chains were all obtained from the same sample, sequenced in a study of blood T cell repertoires in COVID-19 (dated by TCRdb to about 2020). The method behind the library was the immunoSEQ multiplex PCR assay. This is the immuneACCESS table as TCRdb keeps it, with only in-frame sequences that have V and J called. A part of the clones is gone; compared with another copy, unresolved V genes explain less than half, and the rest is unexplained. This sample holds roughly 280,000 clones; 70% to 90% were observed only once. The top ten constitute 3.5% to 5.5% of the sample. Specimen: peripheral blood. These TCRs come from a man aged 60 to 75 who had recovered from COVID-19.

The chain couples TRBV3-1 (or the pseudogene TRBV3-2) to TRBJ2-1, with 10 bases lining up with TRBD2. Germline lookup yields CDR1 LGHDT and CDR2 YNNKEL (reference sequence). The CDR3 sequence is 13 residues long. Unmatched junction bases numbered 8, after V lost 5 bases and J lost 13 bases. This chain's CDR3 is CASSIVAGGYQFF. DNA for the CDR3: TGTGCCAGCAGCATTGTAGCGGGGGGATATCAGTTCTTC.

The chain has TRBV9 and TRBJ2-1; TRBD2 matches at 8 bases. This CDR3 has 14 amino acids. Germline V gene lookup returns CDR1 SGDLS and CDR2 YYNGEE. Trimming at V came to 0 bases and at J to 8 bases, leaving 4 bases not matched to a gene. CDR3 in DNA: TGTGCCAGCAGCGTAGTCCCCGGGGGGGATGAGCAGTTCTTC. Residues: CASSVVPGGDEQFF.

This chain connects TRBV30 to TRBJ2-1; 9 nucleotides agree with TRBD1. CDR1 and CDR2 (germline): GTSNPN, SVGIG (reference sequence). This CDR3 contains 17 residues. Trimming at V came to 0 bases and at J to 3 bases, leaving 9 bases not matched to a gene. The CDR3 nucleotides are TGTGCCTGGAGTGTCCGACGGACAGGGGCGAGCTACAATGAGCAGTTCTTC. Protein sequence: CAWSVRRTGASYNEQFF.